This T cell receptor beta chain is from a study of shared clonotypes between healthy human individuals (TCRdb year 2020). Regarding the study in general: The cohort comprised two women and a few men aged 18 to 49 years. For each donor, CD4 naive and CD4 memory were each given three plates, CD8 naive was given two plates, and CD8 memory was given one plate. To estimate repertoire size and how much clonotype sharing occurs between individuals, the study deeply sequenced the blood TCR repertoires of five healthy adults. Different laboratories and diverse techniques were used to prepare libraries and sequence TCR repertoires, to increase sequencing depth and limit assay-specific biases. Per donor, leukapheresis produced somewhere between about 0.94 and 8.9 billion PBMCs. What the authors observed across the whole study: Rarefaction of sorted-subset datasets indicated incomplete sequencing despite the large sequencing depth. The small number of donors limited the genetic and exposure-history diversity represented. Sampling was limited to blood, and TCR repertoires in tissue likely differ from TCR repertoires in blood. Estimated clonotype richness was generally larger for naive than for memory subsets. When a handful of donors were compared, the shared fraction of clonotypes was around 4.6% for naive CD4, around 3.6% for naive CD8, roughly 2.5% for memory CD4, and about 0.36% for memory CD8. Clonotypes shared by all four sorted-subset donors showed higher generation probabilities than non-shared clonotypes. Pairwise subsampling led to the expectation that sequencing depth would affect the degree of clonotype sharing among donors.

Using the deep immunoSEQ assay, multiplex PCR amplified TCR CDR3 regions from genomic DNA. Extracted genomic DNA from each cell subset was spread evenly across all wells of several immunoSEQ 96-well plates, with each plate serving as a replicate. For sorted subsets, roughly 200 ng of genomic DNA, equivalent to roughly 30,000 T cell genomes, went into each replicate PCR. Purified libraries were measured with a Qubit 3.0 fluorometer, size-checked on a Bioanalyzer 2100, and measured again with the KAPA Library Quantification kit. A separate single-read 150-cycle Illumina NextSeq 550 flow cell was used to sequence each immunoSEQ 96-well plate. As for how the authors treated the data: Because only junctional sequences without quality scores were contained in the immunoSEQ output, filtering matching that applied to full-length reads could not be performed. Sequences were annotated with PyIR, a Python wrapper for IgBLAST v1.9, and V/J genes and CDR3 were assigned using IMGT germline references. Any read was removed if the V/J assignment was weak (E-value above 1e-6), the CDR3 was missing, or the read contained stop codons, out-of-frame junctions, or ambiguous translated residues. V3J clonotypes were defined by identical inferred V gene, J gene, and CDR3 amino acid sequence. Percentage overlap between repertoires was calculated by dividing the number of shared unique clonotypes by the size of the smaller repertoire. RTK rarefaction, the Chao1 estimator, and Recon v2.1 estimates of unobserved clonotypes were used to assess repertoire richness. Generation probabilities were computed with OLGA for all TCRbeta clonotypes obtained by the gDNA method from several donors. In its TCRdb copy, this immuneACCESS table keeps in-frame sequences only and misses some clones. Where compared with another copy, unresolved V genes explain less than half of these, and the others have no known cause. Clonal size and the V and J genes are those of that table, whereas D and trimming came from the DNA. Here the sample has 2.3 million or so clones; over 85% occur a single time. The ten biggest clones cover about 0.39% of the sample.

Looking up the germline V gene yields CDR1 KGHSH and CDR2 LQKENI. V sheds 2 bases and J sheds 4 bases, leaving 14 bases between their ends. Including cysteine and phenylalanine, the CDR3 has 15 amino acids. Of the read, only the CDR3 DNA is kept; its 45 bases are in frame from base 1. A note on this clone: What this receptor recognizes is not known. Base quality data are lacking; no much larger clone is found one base away.

The donors were healthy, HIV-negative adults with no recently reported acute infections or vaccinations. All donors were Caucasian adults living in Nashville, Tennessee, USA. CD4+ T cells were enriched by magnetic negative selection; naive cells were then positively selected on CD45RA, and the negative fraction formed the memory subset. Blood was obtained by leukapheresis, after which PBMCs were separated by Ficoll-Histopaque density gradient centrifugation and cryopreserved in liquid nitrogen vapor phase. Analytical flow cytometry was used to check the purity and quantity of each magnetically sorted T cell population. From each sorted fraction, genomic DNA was isolated and quantified by UV absorbance on a Nanodrop 2000c.

The sequenced material came from naive CD4+ T cells from PBMCs. Taken with the paper, the label for cell subset or site translates to: CD45RA+ positively selected. The sequence derives from a man between 18 and 29 years old in good health. Some clones in this sample may be carry-over from other donors' samples. The rearrangement joined TRBV18 to TRBJ1-1; D gene: possibly TRBD1, on 6 matching bases. The DNA reads TGTGCCAGCTCACCATATCAGGGGAAAGCCACTGAAGCTTTCTTT. The translation is CASSPYQGKATEAFF.